The T cell receptor (beta chain) described here comes from a study of technical replicates of blood from a handful of donors. V lost 5 bases to trimming and J lost 8 bases; unmatched junction nucleotides: 12. The CDR3 has 15 amino acids. Germline CDR1 is MNHEY and CDR2 is SMNVEV (reference sequence). The table came from immunoSEQ multiplex PCR; TCRdb's copy has only in-frame clones and leaves some out. The sample has roughly 82,000 clones; about 89% are singletons. This TCR came from a human donor in good health. The chain combines TRBV27 with TRBJ1-1; 9 bases are shared with TRBD1. What was sequenced was T cells isolated from PBMCs. The CDR3 region is CASSAHRDRDSEAFF. The CDR3, as DNA: TGTGCCAGCAGTGCTCACCGGGACAGGGATTCAGAAGCTTTCTTT.